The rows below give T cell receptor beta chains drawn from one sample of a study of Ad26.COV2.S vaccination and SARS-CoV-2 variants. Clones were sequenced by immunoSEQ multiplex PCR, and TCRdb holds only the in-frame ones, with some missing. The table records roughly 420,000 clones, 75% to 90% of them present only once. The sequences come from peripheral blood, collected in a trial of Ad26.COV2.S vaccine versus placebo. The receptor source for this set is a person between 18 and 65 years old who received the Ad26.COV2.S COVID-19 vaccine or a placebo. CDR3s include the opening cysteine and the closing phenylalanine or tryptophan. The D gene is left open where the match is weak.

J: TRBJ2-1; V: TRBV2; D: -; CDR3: CASSDFRNEQFF
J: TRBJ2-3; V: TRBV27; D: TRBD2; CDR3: CASSLLALGVGGRDTDTQYF
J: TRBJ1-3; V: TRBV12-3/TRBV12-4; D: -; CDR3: CASSFNNRNTIYF
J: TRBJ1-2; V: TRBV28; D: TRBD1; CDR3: CASSFGDRVYGYTF
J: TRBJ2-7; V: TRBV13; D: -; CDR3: CASSYDMWEQYF
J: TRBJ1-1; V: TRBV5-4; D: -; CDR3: CASSPIDGNTEAFF
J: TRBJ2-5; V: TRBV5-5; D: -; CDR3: CASSLGGVGETQYF
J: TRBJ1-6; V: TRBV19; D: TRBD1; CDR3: CASSRQGASYNSPLHF
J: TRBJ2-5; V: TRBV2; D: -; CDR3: CASSELVIQETQYF
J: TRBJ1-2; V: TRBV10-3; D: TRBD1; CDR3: CAISGQGATGYTF
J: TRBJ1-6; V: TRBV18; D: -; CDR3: CASSLSGYDSPLHF
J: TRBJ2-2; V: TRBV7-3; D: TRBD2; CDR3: CASSRTSPTGELFF
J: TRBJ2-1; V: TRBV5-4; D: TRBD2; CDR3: CASSLLSGGYNEQFF
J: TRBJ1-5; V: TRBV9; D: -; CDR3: CASSPGAVDQPQHF
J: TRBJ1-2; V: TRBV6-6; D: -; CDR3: CASRPGGGYTF
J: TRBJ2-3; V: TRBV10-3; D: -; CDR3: CAISGTDSSDTQYF
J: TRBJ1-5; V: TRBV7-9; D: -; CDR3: CASSLKDNQPQHF
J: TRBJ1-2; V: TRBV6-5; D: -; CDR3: CASSNRDGYTF
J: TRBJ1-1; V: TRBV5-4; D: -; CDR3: CASSFPRVGNTEAFF
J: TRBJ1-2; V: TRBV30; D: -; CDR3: CAWSNLGLPRYGYTF
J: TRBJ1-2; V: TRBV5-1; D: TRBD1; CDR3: CASSLRGQGYGYTF
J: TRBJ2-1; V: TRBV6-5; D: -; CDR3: CASSYYGGAYEQFF